This T cell receptor (beta chain) was identified in a study of T-cell reconstitution after alpha-beta-depleted transplantation in children. Study-wide results and limits: For some patients, TCRbeta diversity was high at day 60 because of recipient T cells and thymic progenitors that survived. There were reportedly several hundred expanded graft clones from which alpha-beta T cells came about two months after transplant.

The CDR3 has 14 residues. From germline, CDR1 is DFQATT and CDR2 SNEGSKA (reference sequence). Trimming took 3 bases from V and 3 from J; bases not matched to a gene: 5. Concerning this clonotype itself: Its matching antigen is unknown.

Molecular barcoding with unique molecular identifiers was used for the TCRbeta library. TCRdb re-called the PCR reads through MiXCR, storing one row per CDR3 protein. The table includes roughly 420,000 distinct CDR3 sequences, roughly 15% detected once. The starting material was PBMCs, mostly from graft donor cells, obtained 360 days after TCRalphabeta/CD19-depleted stem cell transplant. The chain employs TRBV20-1 and TRBJ2-7; the match to TRBD2 covers 10 bases. The clonotype comes from a boy younger than two who had a stem cell transplant for Wiskott-Aldrich syndrome, so the T cells may come from the graft donor. The CDR3 is CSASWTSGFYEQYF. The CDR3 bases are TGCAGTGCTAGCTGGACTAGCGGATTCTACGAGCAGTACTTC.